The 4 T cell receptor beta chains listed next were all sequenced from one sample in a study of blood T cell repertoires in COVID-19. The table came from immunoSEQ multiplex PCR; TCRdb's copy has only in-frame clones and leaves some out. The sample has 200,000 to 250,000 clones, about 86% seen once. The sample taken for sequencing was PBMCs or T cells enriched from blood (not recorded which). Receptors were obtained from a woman between 25 and 40 years old who had been exposed to COVID-19.

The chain employs TRBV27 and TRBJ2-3; 10 nucleotides agree with TRBD2. The CDR3 spans 17 residues. After removal of 1 base from V and 1 base from J, the junction contained 5 bases not matched to a gene. The germline V gene encodes CDR1 MNHEY and CDR2 SMNVEV (reference sequence). CDR3 loop: CASSLWGLAGGTDTQYF. As DNA, the CDR3 is TGTGCCAGCAGTTTATGGGGGCTAGCGGGGGGCACAGATACGCAGTATTTT.

This chain links TRBV5-1 with TRBJ1-3, with D possibly TRBD1 on 5 matching bases. The CDR3 is 15 residues long. Germline loops: CDR1 SGHRS, CDR2 YFSETQ. V gave up 4 bases and J gave up 2 bases, with 13 bases separating them. The CDR3, as DNA: TGCGCCAGCAGCGCCGCAGGGCTTGCTGGAAACACCATATATTTT. This gives the protein CASSAAGLAGNTIYF.

This clone was seen more than once but under ten times. The rearrangement uses TRBV11-1 and TRBJ1-1; possibly TRBD1 for D (5 bases). CDR1 and CDR2 from the germline V gene are SGHAT and FQDESV (reference sequence). V was pared by 5 bases and J by 0 bases, with 16 bases between. This CDR3 spans 16 amino acids. The CDR3 region is CASSPDRGSMNTEAFF. The DNA for the CDR3 is TGTGCCAGCAGCCCTGACCGGGGGTCTATGAACACTGAAGCTTTCTTT.

The chain carries TRBV25-1 and TRBJ2-3; D perhaps matches TRBD2 (6 bases). Germline V gene sequence: CDR1 MGHDK, CDR2 SYGVNS. V was shortened by 4 bases and J by 0 bases, with 14 bases between the two germline ends. This CDR3 contains 16 residues. The CDR3 sequence is CASSGRDWISTDTQYF. CDR3 nucleotide sequence: TGTGCCAGCAGTGGCCGGGACTGGATTAGCACAGATACGCAGTATTTT.